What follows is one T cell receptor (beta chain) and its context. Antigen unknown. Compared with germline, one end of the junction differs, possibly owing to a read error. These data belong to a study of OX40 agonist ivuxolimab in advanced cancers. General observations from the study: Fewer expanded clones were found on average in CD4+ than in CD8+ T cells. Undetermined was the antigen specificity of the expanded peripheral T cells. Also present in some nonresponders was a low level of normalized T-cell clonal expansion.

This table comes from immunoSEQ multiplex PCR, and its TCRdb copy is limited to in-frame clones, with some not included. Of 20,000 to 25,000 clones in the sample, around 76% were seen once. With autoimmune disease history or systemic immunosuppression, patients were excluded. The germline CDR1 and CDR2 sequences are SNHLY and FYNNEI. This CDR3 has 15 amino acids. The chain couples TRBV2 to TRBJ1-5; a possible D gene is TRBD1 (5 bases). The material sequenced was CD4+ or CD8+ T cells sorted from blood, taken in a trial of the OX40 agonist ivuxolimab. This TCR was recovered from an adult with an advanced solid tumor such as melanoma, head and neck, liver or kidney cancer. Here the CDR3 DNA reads TGCGCCAGCAGTGAGGAGGGGTTTAGCAATCAGCCCCAGCATTTT. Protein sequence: CASSEEGFSNQPQHF.